This entry features one T cell receptor beta chain sequence. Its antigen is currently unknown. 13 Jbeta primers and 60 Vbeta primers were used for the PCR. Profiling relied on immunoSEQ multiplex PCR, and the TCRdb table lists in-frame clones only, not all of them. Of more than 95,000 clones in the sample, 70% to 85% were seen once. V trimming: 4 bases; J trimming: 7 bases; junction bases outside the gene matches: 16. CDR3 length: 16 residues. Germline V gene data show CDR1 as SGDLS and CDR2 as YYNGEE. This sample was taken from a study of cytomegalovirus exposure and HLA in healthy donors. Overall study context: Earlier findings included approximately 120 million unique TCR beta sequences obtained from around 180 million T cells.

Study conclusions and caveats: Apart from CMV serostatus, no immune exposure information was available. In the analysis, some V segments, TRBV6-2 and TRBV6-3 included, were excluded as indistinguishable.

Unrecorded immune exposures were likely, despite nominal health at sampling. The chain is built from TRBV9 and TRBJ2-7, with 8 bases lining up with TRBD1. The sequence derives from a man in his forties in good health and CMV-seropositive. The sample consisted of PBMCs. The CDR3 sequence: CASSPHTGGGLGEQYF. The DNA of the CDR3 is TGTGCCAGCAGCCCCCATACAGGGGGTGGGCTCGGTGAGCAGTACTTC.